These 27 T cell receptor beta chains originate from one sample sequenced in a study of blood T cell repertoires in COVID-19. Profiled with immunoSEQ multiplex PCR; TCRdb holds only in-frame clones, not every one. Altogether over 85,000 clones are present, 75% to 95% being singletons, with the ten largest covering approximately 2.3%. The sequenced material came from peripheral blood. These receptors were collected from a human donor with active COVID-19. The donor label of this sample is uncertain.

J is TRBJ1-1 and V is TRBV3-1 (or the pseudogene TRBV3-2); D is undetermined. Germline loops: CDR1 LGHDT, CDR2 YNNKEL (reference sequence). CDR3 length equals 13 residues. Trimming shortened V by 1 base and J by 2 bases, and 5 bases separated the two germline ends. CDR3: CASSQVSNTEAFF. In nucleotides, the CDR3 is TGTGCCAGCAGCCAAGTATCCAACACTGAAGCTTTCTTT.

The V and J genes are TRBV5-4 and TRBJ1-2; 7 bases map to TRBD1. Germline loops: CDR1 SGHNT, CDR2 YYREEE (reference sequence). CDR3 length equals 17 residues. The J segment lost 0 bases and the V segment lost 4 bases, leaving 12 bases of the junction unmatched. DNA for the CDR3: TGTGCCAGCAGCCCACGCGGGACAGCTGCAGCTAACTATGGCTACACCTTC. Protein: CASSPRGTAAANYGYTF. Looking up the rest from reference TRBV5-4 and TRBJ1-2 gives the full variable domain: ETGVTQSPTHLIKTRGQQVTLRCSSQSGHNTVSWYQQALGQGPQFIFQYYREEENGRGNFPPRFSGLQFPNYSSELNVNALELDDSALYLCASSPRGTAAANYGYTFGSGTRLTVV.

There are a few counts of this clone. The rearrangement links TRBV5-4 to TRBJ2-2, with no clear D. Germline loops: CDR1 SGHNT, CDR2 YYREEE (reference sequence). The CDR3 has 14 residues. V dropped 4 bases and J dropped 5 bases, with 12 bases sitting between them. CDR3 DNA sequence: TGTGCCAGCAGCACCCGACTCCGAACCGGGGAGCTGTTTTTT. It encodes CASSTRLRTGELFF.

The chain employs TRBV7-3 and TRBJ1-1; D gene uncertain. The length of the CDR3 is 14 residues. The V and J ends lost 5 bases and 4 bases respectively, with 14 bases between them. Germline V gene data show CDR1 as SGHTA and CDR2 as FQGTGA. The CDR3 region is CASSAESRPTEAFF. As DNA, the CDR3 is TGTGCCAGCAGCGCGGAATCGCGGCCCACTGAAGCTTTCTTT.

The genes are TRBV4-2 and TRBJ2-1; maybe TRBD2 (5 bases). Trimming took 0 bases from V and 8 from J, leaving 26 bases between them. The CDR3 is 19 amino acids. The germline gives CDR1 LGHNA, CDR2 YNFKEQ. The CDR3, as DNA: TGTGCCAGCAGCCAAGACTCCTCGACTCGGCGGCGACGGGGAGATGAGCAGTTCTTC. Amino acid sequence: CASSQDSSTRRRRGDEQFF.

The chain uses TRBV4-2 and TRBJ2-2; 15 bases are a match to TRBD2. V lost 1 base, J lost 3 bases, and 9 bases stayed unmatched. The germline V gene encodes CDR1 LGHNA and CDR2 YNFKEQ. This CDR3 has 20 residues. The CDR3 loop is CASSQGPGTSGGTYTGELFF. The CDR3 nucleotides are TGTGCCAGCAGCCAAGGCCCCGGGACTAGCGGGGGGACATACACCGGGGAGCTGTTTTTT.

Here the CDR3 reads CASSSRGPGGNQPQHF. In DNA form, the CDR3 reads TGTGCCAGCAGCTCGCGCGGACCGGGGGGGAATCAGCCCCAGCATTTT. The chain has TRBV13 and TRBJ1-5, with D tentatively TRBD1 (5 bases). Trimming cost V 4 bases and J 4 bases, with 17 bases left between them. This CDR3 has 16 residues. Germline CDR1 PRHDT, CDR2 FYEKMQ (reference sequence).

Remarks on this clone: A junction end diverges from the germline sequence, so it may reflect a read error. The CDR3: CASCERGGSYEQYF. CDR3 bases: TGTGCCAGCTGTGAACGGGGGGGGAGCTACGAGCAGTACTTC. The chain recombines TRBV6-1 with TRBJ2-7; 8 bases fit TRBD2. From germline, CDR1 is MNHNS and CDR2 SASEGT. The CDR3 runs to 14 residues.

The chain has TRBV20-1 and TRBJ1-1; possibly TRBD1 for D (6 bases). The CDR3 runs to 11 residues. V was shortened by 5 bases and J by 5 bases, with 9 bases between the two germline ends. CDR1 DFQATT and CDR2 SNEGSKA come from the germline V gene (reference sequence). CDR3 DNA sequence: TGCAGTGCTTCGACAGGAACTGAAGCTTTCTTT. Protein sequence: CSASTGTEAFF.

The chain employs TRBV3-1 (or the pseudogene TRBV3-2) and TRBJ2-2; the D gene is possibly TRBD1 (5 bases). The CDR3 length is 16 residues. Germline V lookup: CDR1 LGHDT, CDR2 YNNKEL (reference sequence). V was clipped by 4 bases and J by 4 bases, with 16 bases between them. Here the CDR3 DNA reads TGTGCCAGCAGCCTAATGACAGCCCTTACCACCGGGGAGCTGTTTTTT. Translating it yields CASSLMTALTTGELFF.

V gene TRBV7-2 combines with J gene TRBJ2-7, with 7 nucleotides matching TRBD2. The germline V gene has CDR1 SGHTA and CDR2 FQGNSA. After removal of 1 base from V and 7 bases from J, the junction contained 10 bases not matched to a gene. This CDR3 spans 15 amino acids. The CDR3 nucleotides read TGTGCCAGCAGCTTAGGCCCCTGGGGGGGAATGGAGCAGTACTTC. This codes for CASSLGPWGGMEQYF.

The J gene is TRBJ2-2, the V gene TRBV28; no reliable D call. Germline V CDR1 and CDR2: MDHEN, SYDVKM. This CDR3 has 15 amino acids. Trimming cost V 5 bases and J 3 bases, with 13 bases left between them. In DNA, the CDR3 is TGTGCCAGCAGTGAACACCCGGGTGACACCGGGGAGCTGTTTTTT. Its protein is CASSEHPGDTGELFF.

In its sample, this clone was seen once. The gene calls are TRBV28 and TRBJ2-1; TRBD2 aligns across 8 bases. V lost 5 bases to trimming and J lost 13 bases; unmatched junction nucleotides: 13. CDR1 is MDHEN, CDR2 SYDVKM, per germline. The CDR3 runs 14 residues. CDR3: CASSNHYSGTSQFF. The CDR3 DNA is TGTGCCAGCAGTAACCACTACTCCGGGACTAGTCAGTTCTTC.

The chain is built from TRBV7-2 and TRBJ2-4, with a tentative D call TRBD2 (7 bases). The germline V and J ends were trimmed by 0 bases and 4 bases, with 13 bases remaining between them. The CDR3 spans 16 residues. CDR1 and CDR2 from the germline V gene are SGHTA and FQGNSA. The CDR3 reads CASSLAGGTLKNIQYF. The CDR3, as DNA: TGTGCCAGCAGCTTAGCGGGGGGGACACTAAAAAACATTCAGTACTTC.

This rearrangement joins TRBV3-1 (or the pseudogene TRBV3-2) to TRBJ2-3; TRBD2 matches 11 bases. V shed 4 bases, J shed 4 bases, and the junction held 7 bases outside the gene matches. CDR3 length: 16 amino acids. Germline V gene lookup returns CDR1 LGHDT and CDR2 YNNKEL (reference sequence). The CDR3 reads CASSPGLAVLSDTQYF. DNA of the CDR3: TGTGCCAGCAGCCCGGGACTAGCGGTGCTGTCAGATACGCAGTATTTT.

The J gene is TRBJ2-7, the V gene TRBV3-1 (or the pseudogene TRBV3-2), with D tentatively TRBD1 (5 bases). Trimming removed 2 bases at V and 0 bases at J, with 11 bases between. The CDR3 has 15 amino acids. Germline assignment: CDR1 LGHDT and CDR2 YNNKEL (reference sequence). The CDR3 sequence: CASSQIQGASYEQYF. The CDR3 bases are TGTGCCAGCAGCCAAATTCAGGGCGCCTCCTACGAGCAGTACTTC.

V usage is TRBV18 and J usage is TRBJ2-3; the D is unclear. The CDR3 runs 12 residues. Germline V CDR1 and CDR2: KGHSH, LQKENI. Between the trimmed V and J ends, which lost 2 bases and 4 bases, there was a span of 4 bases. CDR3 loop: CASSPFADTQYF. The CDR3 DNA is TGTGCCAGCTCACCATTCGCAGATACGCAGTATTTT.

For the CDR3, the DNA is TGTGCCAGCAGCCAAGTCCTTAGCGGGGGGGCAGGAGAGACCCAGTACTTC. This codes for CASSQVLSGGAGETQYF. The chain joins TRBV3-1 (or the pseudogene TRBV3-2) to TRBJ2-5; 11 bases align to TRBD2. With V trimmed by 1 base and J by 4 bases, 8 bases remained unmatched. This CDR3 is 17 amino acids long. Germline V gene lookup returns CDR1 LGHDT and CDR2 YNNKEL (reference sequence).

V is TRBV19 and J is TRBJ1-4; no clear D. This CDR3 spans 15 amino acids. Trimming took off 5 bases at V and 2 bases at J, with 12 bases between the two ends. Germline CDR1 and CDR2: LNHDA and SQIVND (reference sequence). CDR3 residues: CASSASPGTNEKLFF. CDR3 nucleotide sequence: TGTGCCAGTAGTGCCTCCCCCGGGACTAATGAAAAACTGTTTTTT.

The J gene is TRBJ2-7, the V gene TRBV7-9; TRBD1 agrees at 7 bases. CDR1 and CDR2 (germline): SEHNR, FQNEAQ (reference sequence). V lost 0 bases to trimming and J lost 1 base; unmatched junction nucleotides: 3. The CDR3 sequence is 15 residues long. This CDR3 is CASSLATGVSYEQYF. The CDR3 region has the DNA TGTGCCAGCAGCTTAGCTACAGGGGTGTCCTACGAGCAGTACTTC.

This clone was detected once. The chain joins TRBV4-3 to TRBJ1-1; no firm D call. Trimming took off 5 bases at V and 1 base at J, with 5 bases between the two ends. The CDR3 loop spans 12 amino acids. CDR1 and CDR2 (germline): LGHNA, YSLEER. CDR3 region: CASSSRNTEAFF. CDR3 in DNA: TGCGCCAGCAGCTCCAGGAACACTGAAGCTTTCTTT.

The chain carries TRBV3-1 (or the pseudogene TRBV3-2) and TRBJ2-5, with D perhaps TRBD1 (6 bases). The CDR3 length is 16 residues. The germline V gene encodes CDR1 LGHDT and CDR2 YNNKEL (reference sequence). V was trimmed by 4 bases and J by 1 base, leaving 16 bases between them. The CDR3 here is CASSPRQDVLQETQYF. The CDR3 DNA sequence: TGTGCCAGCAGCCCGAGACAGGACGTCCTCCAAGAGACCCAGTACTTC.

The chain uses TRBV5-6 and TRBJ1-1, with 7 bases that match TRBD1. The germline CDR1 and CDR2 sequences are SGHDT and YYEEEE. J was trimmed by 1 base and V by 4 bases; bases with no gene match: 7. This CDR3 comprises 15 residues. CDR3 sequence (DNA): TGTGCCAGCAGCCAACAGAACAGGGGGAACACTGAAGCTTTCTTT. It translates to CASSQQNRGNTEAFF.

This rearrangement joins TRBV24-1 to TRBJ1-1; TRBD1 aligns across 7 bases. The V gene's germline CDR1 is KGHDR and CDR2 SFDVKD. There are 16 residues in the CDR3. The V segment lost 3 bases and the J segment 4 bases; nucleotides outside the gene matches: 10. The CDR3 bases are TGTGCCACCAGTGATAATAAGAGGGGGCGAGTCACTGAAGCTTTCTTT. Protein sequence: CATSDNKRGRVTEAFF.

The rearrangement links TRBV9 to TRBJ1-6, with D tentatively TRBD1 (6 bases). The V end lost 0 bases, the J end lost 10 bases, and 14 bases lay between the germline ends. The CDR3 is made up of 15 amino acids. The germline V gene encodes CDR1 SGDLS and CDR2 YYNGEE. CDR3 in amino acids: CASSVEEGVKSPLHF. CDR3 DNA: TGTGCCAGCAGCGTAGAAGAGGGGGTAAAATCACCCCTCCACTTT.

The chain uses TRBV29-1 and TRBJ2-7; 9 bases map to TRBD1. From germline, CDR1 is SQVTM and CDR2 ANQGSEA. The CDR3 sequence is 12 residues long. After removal of 5 bases from V and 5 bases from J, the junction contained 4 bases not matched to a gene. The CDR3 is CSVRQGVDEQYF. CDR3 sequence (DNA): TGCAGCGTTCGACAGGGGGTGGACGAGCAGTACTTC.

This sequence joins TRBV27 and TRBJ2-1; 9 bases match TRBD2. Per the germline V gene, CDR1 is MNHEY and CDR2 is SMNVEV (reference sequence). Trimming removed 5 bases from V and 8 bases from J; junction bases left unmatched: 13. The length of the CDR3 is 16 residues. The CDR3 region is CASSNFRAGGLDEQFF. The CDR3 bases are TGTGCCAGCAGTAACTTTCGGGCGGGGGGGCTCGATGAGCAGTTCTTC.